This T cell receptor beta chain came from a study of glioma-infiltrating T cells after dendritic cell vaccination. Sequencing was performed with immunoSEQ multiplex PCR; in TCRdb, only in-frame clones are kept and a portion is missing. This table holds some 38,000 clones, approximately 82% found once. The V end was cut by 1 base, the J end by 6 bases, with 10 bases between. Germline CDR1 is SEHNR and CDR2 is FQNEAQ (reference sequence). The CDR3 extends over 14 amino acids. This clone was seen more than once but under ten times. The V and J genes are TRBV7-9 and TRBJ2-4, with D possibly matching TRBD1 (5 bases). Specimen: blood, collected before dendritic cell vaccination. This receptor was obtained from a human donor with glioblastoma. The CDR3 loop reads CASSLGQGGNIQYF. The CDR3 nucleotides are TGTGCCAGCAGCTTAGGGCAGGGCGGAAACATTCAGTACTTC.